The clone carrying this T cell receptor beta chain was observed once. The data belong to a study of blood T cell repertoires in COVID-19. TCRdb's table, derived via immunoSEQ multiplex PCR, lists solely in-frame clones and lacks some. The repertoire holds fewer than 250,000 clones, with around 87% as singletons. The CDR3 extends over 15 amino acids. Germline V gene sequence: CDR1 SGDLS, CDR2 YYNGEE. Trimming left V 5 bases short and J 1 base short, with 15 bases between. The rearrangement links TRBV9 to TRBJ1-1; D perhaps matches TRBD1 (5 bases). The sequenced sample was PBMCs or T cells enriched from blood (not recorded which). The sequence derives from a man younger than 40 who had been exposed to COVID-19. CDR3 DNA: TGTGCCAGCAGTGCGTCTGGGGCCGCGAACACTGAAGCTTTCTTT. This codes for CASSASGAANTEAFF.